This TCR beta chain was identified in a study of T-cell reconstitution after alpha-beta-depleted transplantation in children. Study-level points and caveats: Most T-cell counts and diversity one year after the transplant came from T cells that were newly produced. At around two months after transplant, the alpha-beta T cells were reportedly derived from several hundred expanded clones that came from non-depleted graft cells. Recipient T cells and thymic progenitors that survived were the source of the high TCRbeta diversity seen at day 60 in some patients.

As to this clonotype: Its specificity is unknown.

TCRbeta library construction was performed incorporating unique molecular identifiers. TCRdb reanalysed the PCR reads using MiXCR and keeps one entry per CDR3 protein. The sample lists about 200,000 distinct CDR3 sequences; approximately 8.4% were seen once. The specimen was PBMCs, mostly from graft donor cells, collected 360 days after TCRalphabeta/CD19-depleted stem cell transplant. This receptor was identified in a male patient aged 2-15 years who had a stem cell transplant for acute myeloid leukemia, so the T cells may come from the graft donor.

The CDR3 loop reads CASSPTRDRTDTQYF. As DNA, the CDR3 is TGCGCCAGCAGCCCCACCCGGGACAGAACAGATACGCAGTATTTT. The J gene is TRBJ2-3, the V gene TRBV4-3; 7 bases match TRBD1. Germline V lookup: CDR1 LGHNA, CDR2 YSLEER. The V segment lost 4 bases and the J segment 3 bases; nucleotides outside the gene matches: 7. The CDR3 runs 15 residues.